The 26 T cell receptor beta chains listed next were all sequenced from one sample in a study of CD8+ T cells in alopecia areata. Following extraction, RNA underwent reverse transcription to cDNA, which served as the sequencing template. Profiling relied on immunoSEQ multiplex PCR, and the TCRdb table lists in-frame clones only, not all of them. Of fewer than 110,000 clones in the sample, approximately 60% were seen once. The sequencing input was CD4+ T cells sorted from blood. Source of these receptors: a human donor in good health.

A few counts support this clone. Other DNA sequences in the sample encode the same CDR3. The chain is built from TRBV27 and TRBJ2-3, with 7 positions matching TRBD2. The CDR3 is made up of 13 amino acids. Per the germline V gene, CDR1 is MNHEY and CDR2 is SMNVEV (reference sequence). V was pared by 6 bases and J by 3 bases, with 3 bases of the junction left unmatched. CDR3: CASSPLATDTQYF. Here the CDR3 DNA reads TGTGCCAGCAGCCCACTAGCGACAGATACGCAGTATTTT.

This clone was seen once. CDR3 loop: CSVTGIMNTEAFF. DNA of the CDR3: TGCAGCGTCACAGGTATCATGAACACTGAAGCTTTCTTT. The chain links TRBV29-1 to TRBJ1-1, with D tentatively TRBD1 (5 bases). Germline CDR1 and CDR2: SQVTM and ANQGSEA. The CDR3 runs to 13 residues. Trimming cost V 6 bases and J 0 bases, with 11 bases left between them. Full variable domain (outside the CDR3, taken from reference TRBV29-1 and TRBJ1-1): SAVISQKPSRDICQRGTSLTIQCQVDSQVTMMFWYRQQPGQSLTLIATANQGSEATYESGFVIDKFPISRPNLTFSTLTVSNMSPEDSSIYLCSVTGIMNTEAFFGQGTRLTVV.

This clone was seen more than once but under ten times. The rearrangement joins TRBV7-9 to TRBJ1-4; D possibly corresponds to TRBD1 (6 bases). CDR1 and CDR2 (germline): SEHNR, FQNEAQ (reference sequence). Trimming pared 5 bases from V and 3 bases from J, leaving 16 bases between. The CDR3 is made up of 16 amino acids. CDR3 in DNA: TGTGCCAGCAGCCCCGGCCCGGGGGCAGCTAATGAAAAACTGTTTTTT. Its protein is CASSPGPGAANEKLFF.

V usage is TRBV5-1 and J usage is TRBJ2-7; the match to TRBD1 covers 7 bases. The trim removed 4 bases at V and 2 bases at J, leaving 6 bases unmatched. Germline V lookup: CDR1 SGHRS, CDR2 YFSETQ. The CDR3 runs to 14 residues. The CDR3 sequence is CASSLTGQTYEQYF. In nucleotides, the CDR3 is TGCGCCAGCAGCCTCACGGGACAGACCTACGAGCAGTACTTC.

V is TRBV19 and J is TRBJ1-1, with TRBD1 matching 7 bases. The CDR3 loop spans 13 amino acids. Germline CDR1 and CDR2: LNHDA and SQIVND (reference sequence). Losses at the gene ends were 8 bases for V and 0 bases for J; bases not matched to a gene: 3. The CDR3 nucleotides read TGTGCCAGTGGGGGACAGATGAACACTGAAGCTTTCTTT. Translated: CASGGQMNTEAFF.

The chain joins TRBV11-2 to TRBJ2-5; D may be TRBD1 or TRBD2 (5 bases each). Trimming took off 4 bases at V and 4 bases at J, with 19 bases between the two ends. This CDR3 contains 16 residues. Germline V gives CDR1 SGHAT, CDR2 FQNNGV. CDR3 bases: TGTGCCAGCAGCTCAGGGATCGGGATCCCTGGAGAGACCCAGTACTTC. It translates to CASSSGIGIPGETQYF.

The CDR3 coding sequence is TGCGCCAGCAGCTTGGGTAGCACTGAAGCTTTCTTT. Its protein product is CASSLGSTEAFF. The chain employs TRBV5-1 and TRBJ1-1; no firm D call. Germline-derived CDR1 and CDR2 are SGHRS and YFSETQ. V lost 0 bases to trimming and J lost 4 bases, with 4 bases between them. CDR3 length: 12 residues.

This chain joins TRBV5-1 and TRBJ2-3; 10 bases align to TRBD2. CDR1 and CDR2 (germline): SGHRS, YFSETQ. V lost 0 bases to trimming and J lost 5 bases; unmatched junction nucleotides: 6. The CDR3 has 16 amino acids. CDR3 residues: CASSLGPSGGRDTQYF. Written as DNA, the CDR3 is TGCGCCAGCAGCTTGGGGCCTAGCGGGGGCAGAGATACGCAGTATTTT.

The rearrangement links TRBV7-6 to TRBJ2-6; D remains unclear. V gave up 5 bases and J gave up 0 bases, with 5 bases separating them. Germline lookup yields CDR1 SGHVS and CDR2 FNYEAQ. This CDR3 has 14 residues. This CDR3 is CASSGNSGANVLTF. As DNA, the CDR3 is TGTGCCAGCAGCGGGAACTCTGGGGCCAACGTCCTGACTTTC.

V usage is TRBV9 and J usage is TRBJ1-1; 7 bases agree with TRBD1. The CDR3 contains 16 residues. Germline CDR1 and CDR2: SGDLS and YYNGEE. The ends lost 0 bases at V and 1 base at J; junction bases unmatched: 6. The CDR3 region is CASSVGVGGSNTEAFF. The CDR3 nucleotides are TGTGCCAGCAGCGTAGGAGTAGGGGGCTCGAACACTGAAGCTTTCTTT.

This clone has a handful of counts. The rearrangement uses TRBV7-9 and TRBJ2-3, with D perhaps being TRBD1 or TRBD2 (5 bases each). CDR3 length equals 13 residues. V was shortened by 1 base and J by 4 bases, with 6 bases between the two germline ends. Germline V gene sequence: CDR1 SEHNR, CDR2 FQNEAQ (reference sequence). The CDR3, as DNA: TGTGCCAGCAGCTTAGTGGGGGCAGATACGCAGTATTTT. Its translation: CASSLVGADTQYF. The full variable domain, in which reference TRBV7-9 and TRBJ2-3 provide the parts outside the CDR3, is DTGVSQNPRHKITKRGQNVTFRCDPISEHNRLYWYRQTLGQGPEFLTYFQNEAQLEKSRLLSDRFSAERPKGSFSTLEIQRTEQGDSAMYLCASSLVGADTQYFGPGTRLTVL.

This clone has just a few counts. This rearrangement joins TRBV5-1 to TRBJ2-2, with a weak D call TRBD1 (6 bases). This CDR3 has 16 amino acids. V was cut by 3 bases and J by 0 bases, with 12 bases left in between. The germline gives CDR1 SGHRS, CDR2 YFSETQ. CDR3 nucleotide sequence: TGCGCCAGCAGCTGGCGGACAGACGCGAACACCGGGGAGCTGTTTTTT. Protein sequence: CASSWRTDANTGELFF. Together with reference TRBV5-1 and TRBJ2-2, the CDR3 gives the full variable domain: KAGVTQTPRYLIKTRGQQVTLSCSPISGHRSVSWYQQTPGQGLQFLFEYFSETQRNKGNFPGRFSGRQFSNSRSEMNVSTLELGDSALYLCASSWRTDANTGELFFGEGSRLTVL.

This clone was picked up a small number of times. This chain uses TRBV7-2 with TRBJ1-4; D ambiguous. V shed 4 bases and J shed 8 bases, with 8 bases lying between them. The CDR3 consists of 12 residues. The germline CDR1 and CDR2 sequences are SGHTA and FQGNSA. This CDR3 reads CASSSSREKLFF. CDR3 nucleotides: TGTGCCAGCAGCTCCTCCAGGGAAAAACTGTTTTTT.

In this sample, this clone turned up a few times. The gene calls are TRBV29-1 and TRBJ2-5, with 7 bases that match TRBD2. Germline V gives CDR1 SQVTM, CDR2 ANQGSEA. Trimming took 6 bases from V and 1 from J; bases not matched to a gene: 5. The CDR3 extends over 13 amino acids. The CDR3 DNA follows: TGCAGCGTGGGGGGGAGATTCCAAGAGACCCAGTACTTC. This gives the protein CSVGGRFQETQYF.

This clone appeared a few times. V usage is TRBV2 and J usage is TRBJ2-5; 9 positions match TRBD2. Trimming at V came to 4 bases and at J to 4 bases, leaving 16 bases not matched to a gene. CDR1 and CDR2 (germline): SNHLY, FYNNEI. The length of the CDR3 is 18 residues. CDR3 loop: CASSARWRRAGGGETQYF. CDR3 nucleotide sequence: TGTGCCAGCAGTGCCCGTTGGAGGCGAGCGGGGGGAGGAGAGACCCAGTACTTC.

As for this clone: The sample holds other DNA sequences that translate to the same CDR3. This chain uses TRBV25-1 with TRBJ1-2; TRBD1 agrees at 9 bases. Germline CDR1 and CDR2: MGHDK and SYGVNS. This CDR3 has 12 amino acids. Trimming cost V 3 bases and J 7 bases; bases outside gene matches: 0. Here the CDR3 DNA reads TGTGCCAGCAGTGAGGACAGGGGTGGCTACACCTTC. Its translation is CASSEDRGGYTF.

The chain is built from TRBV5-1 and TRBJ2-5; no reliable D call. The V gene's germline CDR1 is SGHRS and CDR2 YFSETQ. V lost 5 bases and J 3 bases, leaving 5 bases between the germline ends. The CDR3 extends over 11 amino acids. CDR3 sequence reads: CASRVEETQYF. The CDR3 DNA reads TGCGCCAGCAGGGTCGAAGAGACCCAGTACTTC.

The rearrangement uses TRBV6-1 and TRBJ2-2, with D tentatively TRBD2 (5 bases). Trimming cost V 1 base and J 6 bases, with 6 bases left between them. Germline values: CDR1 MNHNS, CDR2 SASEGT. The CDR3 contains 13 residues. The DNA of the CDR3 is TGTGCCAGCAGTGAAGTCGGGGCCGGGGAGCTGTTTTTT. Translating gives CASSEVGAGELFF.

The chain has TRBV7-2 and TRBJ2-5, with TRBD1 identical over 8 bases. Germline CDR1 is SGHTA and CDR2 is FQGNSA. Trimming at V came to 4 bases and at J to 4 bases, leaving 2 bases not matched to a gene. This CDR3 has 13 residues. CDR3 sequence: CASSYDRGETQYF. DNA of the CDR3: TGTGCCAGCAGCTACGACAGGGGAGAGACCCAGTACTTC.

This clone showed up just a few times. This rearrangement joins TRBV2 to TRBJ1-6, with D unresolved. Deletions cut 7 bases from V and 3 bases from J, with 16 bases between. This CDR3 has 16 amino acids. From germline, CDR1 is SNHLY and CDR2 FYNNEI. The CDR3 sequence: CASTERTSNYNSPLHF. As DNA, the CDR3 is TGTGCCAGCACCGAAAGGACGTCGAACTATAATTCACCCCTCCACTTT. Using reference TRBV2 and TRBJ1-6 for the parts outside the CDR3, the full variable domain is EPEVTQTPSHQVTQMGQEVILRCVPISNHLYFYWYRQILGQKVEFLVSFYNNEISEKSEIFDDQFSVERPDGSNFTLKIRSTKLEDSAMYFCASTERTSNYNSPLHFGNGTRLTVT.

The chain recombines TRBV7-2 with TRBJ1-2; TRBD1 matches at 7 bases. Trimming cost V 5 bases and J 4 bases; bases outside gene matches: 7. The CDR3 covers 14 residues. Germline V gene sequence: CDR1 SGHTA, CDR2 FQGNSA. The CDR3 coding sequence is TGTGCCAGCAGCCAACAGGGGTTGGGCTATGGCTACACCTTC. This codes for CASSQQGLGYGYTF.

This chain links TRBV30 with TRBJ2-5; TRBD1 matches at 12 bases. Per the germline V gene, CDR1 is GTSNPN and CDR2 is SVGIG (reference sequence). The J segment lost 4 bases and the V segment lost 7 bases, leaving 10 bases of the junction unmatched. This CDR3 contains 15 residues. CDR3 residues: CASTVGTGGAETQYF. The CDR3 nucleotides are TGTGCCTCTACCGTCGGGACAGGGGGCGCAGAGACCCAGTACTTC.

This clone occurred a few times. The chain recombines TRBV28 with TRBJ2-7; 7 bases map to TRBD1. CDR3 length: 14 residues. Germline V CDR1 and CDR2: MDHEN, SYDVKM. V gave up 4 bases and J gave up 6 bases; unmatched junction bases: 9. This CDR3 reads CASSSASDRSEQYF. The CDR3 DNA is TGTGCCAGCAGTTCGGCATCGGACAGGTCCGAGCAGTACTTC. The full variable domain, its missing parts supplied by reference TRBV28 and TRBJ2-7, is DVKVTQSSRYLVKRTGEKVFLECVQDMDHENMFWYRQDPGLGLRLIYFSYDVKMKEKGDIPEGYSVSREKKERFSLILESASTNQTSMYLCASSSASDRSEQYFGPGTRLTVT.

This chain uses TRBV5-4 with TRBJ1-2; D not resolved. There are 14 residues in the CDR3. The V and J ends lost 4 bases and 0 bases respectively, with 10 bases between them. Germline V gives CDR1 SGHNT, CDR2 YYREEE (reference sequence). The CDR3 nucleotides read TGTGCCAGCAGCAGACAAGATTCTAACTATGGCTACACCTTC. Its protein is CASSRQDSNYGYTF.

Written as DNA, the CDR3 is TGTGCCACCAGCAGAGTACGGCAAGAGACCCAGTACTTC. It translates to CATSRVRQETQYF. The chain uses TRBV15 and TRBJ2-5; D is ambiguous. CDR1 is LNHNV and CDR2 is YYDKDF in the germline V gene (reference sequence). V was cut by 1 base and J by 2 bases, with 5 bases left in between. The CDR3 extends over 13 amino acids.

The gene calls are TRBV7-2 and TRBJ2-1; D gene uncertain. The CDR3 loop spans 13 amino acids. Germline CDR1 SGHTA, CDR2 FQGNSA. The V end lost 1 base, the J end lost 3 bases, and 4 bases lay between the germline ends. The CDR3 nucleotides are TGTGCCAGCAGCTTAGTCAGCTACAATGAGCAGTTCTTC. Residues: CASSLVSYNEQFF.